This T cell receptor (beta chain) was identified in a study of metastatic and nonmetastatic thyroid tumors. About the study: Repertoires were compared across blood and tumor or nodule tissue from malignant and benign thyroid patients. Broader study findings: Relative to benign nodules, malignant thyroid tumors were reportedly characterized by significantly elevated TCR beta diversity in blood and tumor.

Ten or more counts support this clone. Its antigen is not identified. V dropped 4 bases and J dropped 5 bases, with 8 bases sitting between them. This CDR3 is 12 amino acids long. Per germline, CDR1 SNHLY and CDR2 FYNNEI. Original processing notes: A papillary thyroid cancer distant-metastasis classifier was built from CDR3 differences across clinicopathological groups. TCRdb re-called clones via MiXCR from the PCR reads. These V and J calls originate from TCRdb's pipeline instead of the authors' own analysis. The table records tens of thousands of clones, about a fifth of them present only once. Thyroid surgery was performed in patients who had received no treatment beforehand.

This chain connects TRBV2 to TRBJ1-2, with D perhaps TRBD1 (6 bases). The sequencing input was blood. The clonotype was recovered from a female donor with papillary thyroid cancer or a benign thyroid nodule (not recorded which). Some clones in this sample may be carry-over from other donors' samples. CDR3 DNA: TGTGCCAGCAGTGGGACAGATTATGGCTACACCTTC. Translating gives CASSGTDYGYTF.